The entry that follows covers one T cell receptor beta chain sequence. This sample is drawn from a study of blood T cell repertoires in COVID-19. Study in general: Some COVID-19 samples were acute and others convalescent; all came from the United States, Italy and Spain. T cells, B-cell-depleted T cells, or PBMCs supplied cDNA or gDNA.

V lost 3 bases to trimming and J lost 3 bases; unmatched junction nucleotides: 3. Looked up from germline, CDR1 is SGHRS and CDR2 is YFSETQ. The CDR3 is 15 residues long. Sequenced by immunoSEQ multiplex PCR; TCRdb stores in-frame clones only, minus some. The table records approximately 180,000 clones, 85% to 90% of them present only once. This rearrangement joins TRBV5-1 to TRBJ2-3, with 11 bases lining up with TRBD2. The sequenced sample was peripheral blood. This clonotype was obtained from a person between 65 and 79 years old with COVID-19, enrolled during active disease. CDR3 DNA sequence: TGCGCCAGCAGCTCCGGGACTAGCGGAACAGATACGCAGTATTTT. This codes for CASSSGTSGTDTQYF.